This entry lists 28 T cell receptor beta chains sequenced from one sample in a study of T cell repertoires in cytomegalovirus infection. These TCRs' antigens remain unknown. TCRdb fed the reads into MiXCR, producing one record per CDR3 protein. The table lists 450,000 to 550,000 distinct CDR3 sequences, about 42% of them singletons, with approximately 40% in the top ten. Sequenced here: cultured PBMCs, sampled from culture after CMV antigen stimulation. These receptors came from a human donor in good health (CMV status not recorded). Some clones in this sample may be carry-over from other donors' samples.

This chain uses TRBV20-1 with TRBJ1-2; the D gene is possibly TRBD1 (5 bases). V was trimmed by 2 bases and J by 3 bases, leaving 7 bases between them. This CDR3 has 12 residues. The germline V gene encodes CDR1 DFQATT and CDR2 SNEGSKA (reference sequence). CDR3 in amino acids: CSARPGDYGYTF. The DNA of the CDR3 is TGCAGTGCTAGACCGGGGGACTATGGCTACACCTTC.

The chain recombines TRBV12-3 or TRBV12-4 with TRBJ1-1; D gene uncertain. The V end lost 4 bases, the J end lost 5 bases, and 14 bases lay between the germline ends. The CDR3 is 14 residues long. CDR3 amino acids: CASSSPWAGTEAFF. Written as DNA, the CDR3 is TGTGCCAGCAGTTCCCCCTGGGCCGGGACTGAAGCTTTCTTT.

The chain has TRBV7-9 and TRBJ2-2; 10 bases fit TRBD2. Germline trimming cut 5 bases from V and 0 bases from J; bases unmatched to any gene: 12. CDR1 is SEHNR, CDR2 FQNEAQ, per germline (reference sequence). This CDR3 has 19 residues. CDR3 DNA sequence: TGTGCCAGCAGCGGTGGACTAGCGGTTGAAATAACGAACACCGGGGAGCTGTTTTTT. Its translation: CASSGGLAVEITNTGELFF.

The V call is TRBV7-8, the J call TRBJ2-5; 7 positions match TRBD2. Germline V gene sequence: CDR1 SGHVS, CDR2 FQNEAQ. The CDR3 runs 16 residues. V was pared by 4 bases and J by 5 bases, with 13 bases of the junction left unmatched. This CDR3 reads CASSSLPPGLEETQYF. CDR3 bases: TGTGCCAGCAGCTCCCTTCCCCCAGGACTAGAGGAGACCCAGTACTTC.

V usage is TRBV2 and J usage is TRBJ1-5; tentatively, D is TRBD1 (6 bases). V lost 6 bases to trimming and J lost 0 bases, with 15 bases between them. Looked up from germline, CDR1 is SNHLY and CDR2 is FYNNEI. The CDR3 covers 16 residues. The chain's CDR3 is CASRGGTTFSNQPQHF. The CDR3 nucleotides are TGTGCCAGCAGGGGTGGGACAACCTTTAGCAATCAGCCCCAGCATTTT.

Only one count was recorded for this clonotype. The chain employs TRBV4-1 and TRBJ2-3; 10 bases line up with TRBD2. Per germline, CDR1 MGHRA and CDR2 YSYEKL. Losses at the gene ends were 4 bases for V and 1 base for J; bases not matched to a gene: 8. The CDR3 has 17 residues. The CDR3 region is CASSLQPLAGGTDTQYF. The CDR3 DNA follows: TGCGCCAGCAGCCTACAACCCCTAGCGGGAGGCACAGATACGCAGTATTTT.

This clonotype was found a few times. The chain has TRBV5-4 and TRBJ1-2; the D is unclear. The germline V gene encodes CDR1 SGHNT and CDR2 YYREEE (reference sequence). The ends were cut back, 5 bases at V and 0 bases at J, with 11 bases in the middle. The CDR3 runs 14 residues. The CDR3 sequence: CASSPSRANYGYTF. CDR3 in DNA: TGTGCCAGCAGTCCCTCTAGAGCTAACTATGGCTACACCTTC. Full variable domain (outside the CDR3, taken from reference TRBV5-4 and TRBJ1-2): ETGVTQSPTHLIKTRGQQVTLRCSSQSGHNTVSWYQQALGQGPQFIFQYYREEENGRGNFPPRFSGLQFPNYSSELNVNALELDDSALYLCASSPSRANYGYTFGSGTRLTVV.

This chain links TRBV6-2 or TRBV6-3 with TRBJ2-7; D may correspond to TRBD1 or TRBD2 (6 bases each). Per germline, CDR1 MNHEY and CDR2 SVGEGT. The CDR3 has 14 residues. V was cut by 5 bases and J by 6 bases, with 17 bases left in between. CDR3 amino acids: CASSDKGGYGEQYF. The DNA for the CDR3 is TGTGCCAGCAGTGACAAGGGGGGATACGGCGAGCAGTACTTC.

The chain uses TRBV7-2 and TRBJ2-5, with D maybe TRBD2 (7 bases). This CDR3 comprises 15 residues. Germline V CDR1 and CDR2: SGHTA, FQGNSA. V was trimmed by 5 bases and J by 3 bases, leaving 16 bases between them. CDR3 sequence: CASSPGGLLKETQYF. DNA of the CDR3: TGTGCCAGCAGCCCGGGGGGCCTGTTGAAAGAGACCCAGTACTTC.

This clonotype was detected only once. CDR3: CASSTIKGRDRGAGTEAFF. CDR3 sequence (DNA): TGTGCCAGCAGCACAATTAAAGGCCGGGACAGGGGGGCCGGCACTGAAGCTTTCTTT. The V call is TRBV5-7, the J call TRBJ1-1; 11 bases align to TRBD1. TRBV5-7 is noted as an ORF with a role that remains uncertain. The J segment lost 4 bases and the V segment lost 4 bases, leaving 18 bases of the junction unmatched. The CDR3 runs 19 residues.

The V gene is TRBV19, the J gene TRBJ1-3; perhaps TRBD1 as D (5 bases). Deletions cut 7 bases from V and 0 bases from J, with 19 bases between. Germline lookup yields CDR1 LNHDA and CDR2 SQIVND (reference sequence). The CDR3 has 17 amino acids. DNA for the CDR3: TGTGCCAGTATCTCATCCTACTACCAGGGCTCTGGAAACACCATATATTTT. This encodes CASISSYYQGSGNTIYF.

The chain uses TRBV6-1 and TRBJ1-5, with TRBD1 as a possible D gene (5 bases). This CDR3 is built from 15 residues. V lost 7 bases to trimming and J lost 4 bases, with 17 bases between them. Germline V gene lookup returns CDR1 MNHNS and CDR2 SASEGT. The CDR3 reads CASMTDRVINQPQHF. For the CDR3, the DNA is TGTGCCAGCATGACAGACCGTGTCATTAATCAGCCCCAGCATTTT.

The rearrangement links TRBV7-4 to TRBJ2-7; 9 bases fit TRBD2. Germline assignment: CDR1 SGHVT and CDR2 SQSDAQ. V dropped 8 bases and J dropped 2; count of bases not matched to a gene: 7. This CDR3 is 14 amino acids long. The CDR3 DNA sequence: TGTGCCAGCGCTATAGCGGGAGTTACCTACGAGCAGTACTTC. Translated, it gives CASAIAGVTYEQYF. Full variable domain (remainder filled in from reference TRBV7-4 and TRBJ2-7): GAGVSQSPRYKVAKRGRDVALRCDSISGHVTLYWYRQTLGQGSEVLTYSQSDAQRDKSGRPSGRFSAERPERSVSTLKIQRTEQGDSAVYLCASAIAGVTYEQYFGPGTRLTVT.

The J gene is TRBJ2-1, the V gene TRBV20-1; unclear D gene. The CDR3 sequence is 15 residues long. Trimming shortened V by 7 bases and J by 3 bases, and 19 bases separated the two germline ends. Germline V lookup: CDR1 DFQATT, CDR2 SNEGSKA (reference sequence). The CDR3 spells CSGAPGPYFYNEQFF. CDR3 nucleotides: TGCAGTGGGGCCCCCGGCCCTTATTTCTACAATGAGCAGTTCTTC.

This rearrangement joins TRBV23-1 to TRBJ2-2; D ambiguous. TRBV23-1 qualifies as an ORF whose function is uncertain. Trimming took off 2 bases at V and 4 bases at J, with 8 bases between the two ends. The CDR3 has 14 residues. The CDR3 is CASSQPAGTGELFF. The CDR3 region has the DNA TGCGCCAGCAGTCAACCTGCCGGCACCGGGGAGCTGTTTTTT.

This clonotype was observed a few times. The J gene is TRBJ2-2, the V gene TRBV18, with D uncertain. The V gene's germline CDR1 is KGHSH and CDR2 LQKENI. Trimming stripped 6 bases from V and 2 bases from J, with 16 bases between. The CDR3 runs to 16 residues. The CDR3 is CASSPTRRTNTGELFF. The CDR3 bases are TGTGCCAGCTCGCCCACTCGCCGTACTAACACCGGGGAGCTGTTTTTT.

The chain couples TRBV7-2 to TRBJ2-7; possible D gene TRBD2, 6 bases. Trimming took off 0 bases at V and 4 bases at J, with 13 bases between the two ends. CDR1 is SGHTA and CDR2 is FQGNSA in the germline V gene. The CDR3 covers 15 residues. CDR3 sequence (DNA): TGTGCCAGCAGCTTAGCGGGCAGGAGGGTTTACGAGCAGTACTTC. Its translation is CASSLAGRRVYEQYF. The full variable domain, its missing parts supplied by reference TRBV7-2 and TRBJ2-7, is GAGVSQSPSNKVTEKGKDVELRCDPISGHTALYWYRQSLGQGLEFLIYFQGNSAPDKSGLPSDRFSAERTGGSVSTLTIQRTQQEDSAVYLCASSLAGRRVYEQYFGPGTRLTVT.

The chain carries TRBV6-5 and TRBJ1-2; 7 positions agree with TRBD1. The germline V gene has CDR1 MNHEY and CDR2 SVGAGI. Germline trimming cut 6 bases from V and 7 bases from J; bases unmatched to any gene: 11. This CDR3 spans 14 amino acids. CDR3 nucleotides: TGTGCCAGCAGCAACCCGACAGGGACGGCTGGCTACACCTTC. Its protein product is CASSNPTGTAGYTF.

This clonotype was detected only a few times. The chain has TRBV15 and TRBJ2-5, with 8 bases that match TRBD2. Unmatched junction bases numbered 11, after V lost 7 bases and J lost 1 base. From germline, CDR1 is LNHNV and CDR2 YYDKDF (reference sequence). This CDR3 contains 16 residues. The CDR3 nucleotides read TGTGCCACCAACCCGGGGGGGGGCGGGAGCCAAGAGACCCAGTACTTC. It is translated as CATNPGGGGSQETQYF.

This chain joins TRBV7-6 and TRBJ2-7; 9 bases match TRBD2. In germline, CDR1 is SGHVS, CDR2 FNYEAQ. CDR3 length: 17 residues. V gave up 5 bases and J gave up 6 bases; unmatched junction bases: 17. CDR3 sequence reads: CASSPSDVAGGPGEQYF. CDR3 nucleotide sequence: TGTGCCAGCAGCCCTTCTGATGTTGCGGGAGGGCCTGGCGAGCAGTACTTC.

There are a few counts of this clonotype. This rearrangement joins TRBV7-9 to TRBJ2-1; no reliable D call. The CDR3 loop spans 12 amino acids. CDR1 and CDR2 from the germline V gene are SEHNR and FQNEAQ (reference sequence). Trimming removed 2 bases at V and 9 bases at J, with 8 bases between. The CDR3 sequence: CASSLLLGEQFF. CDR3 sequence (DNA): TGTGCCAGCAGCTTACTTCTGGGTGAGCAGTTCTTC.

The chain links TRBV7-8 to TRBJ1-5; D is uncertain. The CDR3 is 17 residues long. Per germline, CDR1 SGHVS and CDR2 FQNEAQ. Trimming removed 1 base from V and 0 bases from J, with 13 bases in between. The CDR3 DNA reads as TGTGCCAGCAGCTTAGAACGATCGCGGGATAGCAATCAGCCCCAGCATTTT. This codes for CASSLERSRDSNQPQHF.

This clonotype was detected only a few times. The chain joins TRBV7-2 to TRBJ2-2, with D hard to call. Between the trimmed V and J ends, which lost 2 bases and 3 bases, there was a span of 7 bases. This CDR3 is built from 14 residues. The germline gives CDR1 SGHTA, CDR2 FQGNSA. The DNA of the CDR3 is TGTGCCAGCAGCTTAATCGGCCACACCGGGGAGCTGTTTTTT. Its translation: CASSLIGHTGELFF.

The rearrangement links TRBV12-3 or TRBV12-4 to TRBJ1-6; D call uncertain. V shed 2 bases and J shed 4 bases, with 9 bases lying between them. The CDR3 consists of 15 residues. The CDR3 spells CASSLRLSYNSPLHF. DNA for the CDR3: TGTGCCAGCAGTTTAAGACTCTCTTATAATTCACCCCTCCACTTT.

The CDR3 DNA follows: TGTGCCAGCAGCTTGGGAGTCGGCGGGGGTTTTTATGAGCAGTACTTC. Translation gives CASSLGVGGGFYEQYF. V is TRBV7-2 and J is TRBJ2-7; 7 bases are a match to TRBD2. The CDR3 length is 16 residues. With 3 bases clipped from V and 7 bases from J, the junction kept 15 bases outside the gene matches. Germline values: CDR1 SGHTA, CDR2 FQGNSA.

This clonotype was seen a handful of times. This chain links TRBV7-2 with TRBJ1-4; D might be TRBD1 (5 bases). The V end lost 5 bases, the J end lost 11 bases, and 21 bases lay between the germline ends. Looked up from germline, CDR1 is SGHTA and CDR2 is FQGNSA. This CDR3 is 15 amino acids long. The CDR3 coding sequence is TGTGCCAGCAGCCAAAATGGGGGGTCCCAGGGCAAACTGTTTTTT. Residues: CASSQNGGSQGKLFF.

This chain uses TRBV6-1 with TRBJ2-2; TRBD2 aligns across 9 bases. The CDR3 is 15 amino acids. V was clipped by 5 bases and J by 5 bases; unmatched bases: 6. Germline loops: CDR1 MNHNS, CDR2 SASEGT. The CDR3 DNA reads TGTGCCAGCAGTTTGGGCGGGGGGGGTACCGGGGAGCTGTTTTTT. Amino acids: CASSLGGGGTGELFF.

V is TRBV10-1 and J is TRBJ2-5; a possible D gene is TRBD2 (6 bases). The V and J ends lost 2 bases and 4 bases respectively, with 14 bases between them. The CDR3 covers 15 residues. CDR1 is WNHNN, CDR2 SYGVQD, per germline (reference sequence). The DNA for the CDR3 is TGCGCCAGCAGTGAGGCTGGAGGGCCGGGAGAGACCCAGTACTTC. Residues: CASSEAGGPGETQYF.